This T cell receptor (beta chain) was documented in a study of beta chain features in type 1 diabetes. Study-wide findings and caveats: TCRB CDR3s were moderately but significantly shorter in Type 1 diabetes patients in all four CD4+ subsets.

The CDR3 consists of 15 residues. The junction had 8 bases not matched to a gene; V was cut back by 5 bases and J by 8 bases. Per germline, CDR1 MNHEY and CDR2 SVGAGI. Averaging approximately 0.11 L, one heparinised blood draw was given by each donor. Markers CD45RO/CCR7/CD25/CD127/CD95/CD27 served to sort CD4+ naive, central memory, regulatory and stem cell-like memory cells. Every isolated RNA sample was fully reverse transcribed, so sequencing captured expressed TCRB transcripts. Sequencing was performed with immunoSEQ multiplex PCR; in TCRdb, only in-frame clones are kept and a portion is missing. The sample shows 600,000 to 700,000 clones, around 12% of them seen only once. This clone was counted only a few times. Antigen: not known.

This receptor was taken from a man younger than 45 with type 1 diabetes. This chain connects TRBV6-5 to TRBJ2-1; 11 bases match TRBD2. The specimen sequenced was naive CD4+ T cells from blood. CDR3: CASSALAGARDEQFF. CDR3 coding DNA: TGTGCCAGCAGTGCACTAGCGGGGGCGAGGGATGAGCAGTTCTTC.